This TCR beta chain is drawn from a study of cytomegalovirus exposure and HLA in healthy donors (dated by TCRdb to about 2017). Notes on the research overall: An earlier analysis of under 600 of the donors reported 250 to 300 Gb of sequence data and around 110 million unique TCR beta sequences from about 200 million T cells. An early release covering roughly 600 HLA-typed donors comprised 250 to 350 gigabases of sequencing data and some 79 million unique TCR sequences. The genetic ancestry cluster associated with self-reported Caucasian donors included 65% to 90% of the 398 genotyped donors. The study was designed to test whether signatures of past pathogen exposure could be identified by cataloging public T cell receptors. The study used immunosequencing to profile the T cell repertoires of approximately 650 subjects and linked those repertoires to cytomegalovirus serostatus. Along with the roughly 670-subject first cohort, a separate validation cohort of 120 different subjects was used. High-throughput TCR immunosequencing, statistical association of individual TCRs with disease status, and machine learning were combined to predict cytomegalovirus infection status. In a later analysis, previously published TCR beta repertoires from roughly 710 donors were re-analyzed and high-resolution HLA genotyping was added so that TCR occurrence patterns could be studied. Rather than using new phenotypic data, the later analysis identified candidate immune exposures from TCR beta sequences and from how often those sequences occurred across donors. An earlier analysis of approximately 640 of the donors applied high-throughput TCR beta sequencing to assess whether each TCR beta V gene segment acted as functional or pseudogenic. Alongside the repertoire data, information on donor age, sex, ethnicity and CMV serostatus was compiled. A later genetic analysis took genome-wide SNP genotypes for about three fifths of the 666 donors and used that subset as a discovery cohort. All discovery cohort repertoires had been generated on a single sequencing platform. Both class I and class II loci were covered by HLA typing, at four-digit resolution. The number of donors typed differed by locus, with 629-630 for A, B, C, DRB1 and DQB1, roughly 520 for DQA1, 600 to 610 for DPA1, and under 490 for DPB1. Four to six DR-DQ haplotypes were handled as single units for association and clustering, since linkage in the cohort was strong. Across around 400 genotyped donors of the cohort, an average of roughly 250,000 unique TCR beta nucleotide sequences per donor were sequenced, and roughly 20% of those sequences were non-productive.

Including cysteine and phenylalanine, the CDR3 has 13 amino acids. Only the CDR3 DNA is retained, 39 bases long and in frame from the first base. Taken from the germline V gene (reference sequence), the CDR1 and CDR2 loops are SEHNR and FQNEAQ. V is pared back by 2 bases and J by 4 bases, with 6 bases lying between the germline termini. This clone was observed once. This clone's antigen is unknown. No base quality values were provided; no much bigger clone lies one nucleotide off. The cohort comprised under 700 healthy bone marrow donors. All cohort members were sampled while nominally healthy, although unrecorded immune exposures were likely present. The donor tested CMV seronegative, placing the donor among the 350 to 400 seronegative members of the cohort. Each donor provided a peripheral blood sample, and peripheral blood mononuclear cells were used for TCR beta sequencing. Genomic DNA extraction from the blood cell samples was performed with the Qiagen DNeasy Blood Extraction Kit.

Library preparation employed the immunoSEQ multiplex PCR assay. For the multiplex PCR, a mixture combining 60 forward primers for TCR Vbeta segments and 13 reverse primers for TCR Jbeta segments was used. Amplification of the CDR3 region of rearranged TCR beta genes was performed with a multiplex PCR assay on genomic DNA. The amplified TCR beta libraries were sequenced on the Illumina HiSeq System as 87-base-pair reads. The original pipeline was this. A later analysis tallied roughly 76 million unique TCR beta chains across the 550 to 850 repertoires, and about 12 million of those chains were shared by two or more donors. Raw reads were error-corrected and collapsed into unique sequences with a nearest-neighbor algorithm that merged closely related sequences to remove PCR and sequencing errors. To assign V, D and J gene segments, CDR3 sequences were aligned to IMGT reference sequences. For a sequence to be retained, a match of at least six nucleotides to both a V gene segment and a J gene segment was required. A rearrangement was called productive if the CDR3 had no stop codons and remained in frame with V and J, and every other rearrangement was called non-productive. Following IMGT convention, CDR3 was defined as the stretch from the second conserved V-encoded cysteine up to the conserved J-encoded phenylalanine. In an earlier analysis of approximately 500 of the donors, sequences lacking an unambiguous match to a single V gene segment were excluded. An earlier analysis of fewer than 750 of the donors classified V segments as functional when productive rearrangements were above 56.7% and as segregating when the standard deviation between donors was above 5%. A statistical classification framework was built for diagnosing cytomegalovirus status from the catalog of TCR beta chain sequences. V and J gene assignment, in a later analysis, came from comparing TCR nucleotide sequences with IMGT/GENE-DB human TR gene sequences. A later analysis assigned CDR3 sequences and most-parsimonious VDJ recombination scenarios with the TCRdist pipeline. In a later analysis, every TCR beta chain was defined by the combination of its CDR3 amino acid sequence and its V-gene family, and reads without a unique V-gene family were dropped. A later analysis removed 550 to 650 highly shared, low-generation-probability nucleotide sequences to deal with suspected cross-contamination and a sequencing artifact. In a later analysis, a clonal expansion index was calculated for each public chain from normalized within-repertoire ranks of inferred template counts. In a later analysis, generation probabilities were computed using a VDJ recombination model fitted to out-of-frame rearrangements, and the results were checked against IGoR. Hypergeometric tests were used in a later analysis to score TCR-TCR, TCR-HLA and TCR-CMV co-occurrence, with a repertoire-size bias correction applied to the TCR pairs. To estimate false discovery rates, a later analysis permuted the HLA or CMV assignments 20 times. A later analysis grouped co-occurring TCRs with DBSCAN, adding TCRdist sequence similarity when clustering within HLA-allele-positive subsets. For co-occurrence clustering, repertoires with fewer than 30,000 or more than 120,000 public chains were excluded, along with 5 or 6 repertoires with anomalous nucleotide sharing. Imported from immuneACCESS, the table was reduced by TCRdb to in-frame sequences with V and J called. These copies leave out some clones; in studies compared against another copy, an unresolved V gene accounts for under half, and the cause of the remainder is not known. For V, J and clone size, that table is used; D and trimming come from the DNA. The sample has about 120,000 clones on record, approximately 78% of them singletons. The ten most abundant clones make up about 1.8% of the sample.

Points the paper makes about the study in general: Presence/absence analyses assumed roughly uniform sequencing depth across donors, an assumption that may not hold. In a later analysis, HLA-associated TCR beta chains were found to be more clonally expanded and to have lower generation probabilities than equally common non-associated chains. The cohort was sequenced for TCR beta chains only, and without alpha or paired-chain data the features that could be detected were limited. A later analysis associated 15,000 to 20,000 TCR beta sequences with specific HLA alleles at a false discovery rate of 0.05. The 87-base-pair reads could not distinguish some IMGT-functional V segments, including TRBV6-2 and TRBV6-3, so those segments were excluded. The only immune exposure information available for the cohort was CMV serostatus. A cluster of highly shared sequence variants was judged likely to represent a technical artifact of the sequencing pipeline. The study listed 164 TCR beta chains as associated with cytomegalovirus. Because counts were too low, about 15 rarely observed V segments, including chromosome 9 orphons, were left out of the earlier analysis of 500 to 650 of the donors. A later analysis found that most CMV-associated TCR beta chains appeared HLA-restricted, with HLA associations seemingly driven largely by CMV exposure. Correlated functional status among segregating V segments might reflect linkage disequilibrium, but an unknown experimental factor could not be ruled out. Broadly in line with IMGT annotations, most TCR beta V segments showed up in productive rearrangements about 87% or about 30% of the time in an earlier analysis of 587 of the donors. A later genetic analysis associated a missense DCLRE1C variant with V-gene and J-gene trimming of TCR beta chains, and an independent cohort replicated the association. Several of the top co-occurrence clusters appeared to be linked to parvovirus B19, influenza, CMV and Epstein-Barr virus, according to a later analysis. In a later genetic analysis, fewer N-insertions in productive TCRs were reported among donors in an Asian-associated ancestry cluster than the roughly 700-donor mean. The authors suggested that the approach could potentially be generalized to other disease states and immunological phenotypes. In vitro tests confirmed that a few of the cytomegalovirus-associated TCR beta chains recognize cytomegalovirus antigens. Because HLA typing was unavailable for some donors at each locus, only the typed subset was used in association tests. While some public TCRs were present in many individuals, most TCR sequences turned up only very rarely across donors. Strong co-occurrence of HLA alleles, especially DR and DQ, made assigning TCR associations to individual alleles difficult. A further reported finding was that TCR beta sequences accurately predicted the HLA-A and HLA-B alleles for most subjects in the first cohort. A later analysis found that TCR association rates varied across HLA loci, with DRB1 alleles showing the most associated TCRs and HLA-C alleles the fewest. In both the original and validation cohorts, the classifier was reported to diagnose cytomegalovirus status with high specificity and sensitivity.

Sequences were obtained from PBMCs. The chain joins TRBV7-9 to TRBJ1-5, with an unclear D gene assignment. The receptor comes from a man between 40 and 49 years old in good health and CMV-seronegative. The CDR3 has the sequence CASSLNWNQPQHF. In nucleotide form, the sequence is TGTGCCAGCAGCTTAAACTGGAATCAGCCCCAGCATTTT.